Reported below is one T cell receptor (beta chain). Its antigen is not identified. An end of the junction differs from the germline gene, which may be a read error. This record belongs to a study of tumor-infiltrating lymphocytes in primary liver carcinoma. Turning to the study itself: Patients underwent resection of primary liver carcinoma. Tumors were stage T1-T3 N0M0, roughly 4 to 10 cm across.

Using a constant-region primer together with ProtoScript II reverse transcriptase, TCR beta cDNA was made from roughly 520 ng of total RNA. Three nested multiplex PCR rounds of slightly modified ARM-PCR generated TCR beta libraries. PCR rounds one and two used TRBV1-TRBV30 forward primers with a C-beta reverse primer for approximately 11 cycles each. TCRdb independently ran MiXCR on the multiplex PCR reads; one entry per CDR3 protein. The data hold fewer than 400,000 distinct CDR3 sequences, with about three fifths observed a single time. Whole-study results and caveats: No comparison of CD4+ and CD8+ repertoires was made, since the samples were bulk unsorted. Lower overlap was observed for tumor-adjacent and tumor-blood pairs relative to tumor region pairs.

Germline V gene data show CDR1 as SGHAT and CDR2 as FQNNGV. The length of the CDR3 is 14 residues. In addition to blood RNA drawn from unsorted whole blood, germline DNA was extracted. The chain has TRBV11-2 and TRBJ1-5; D ambiguous. The source is a woman in her thirties with primary liver carcinoma and hepatitis B virus infection. Sequencing was performed on peripheral blood. This chain's CDR3 is CASSPTVGAQSQHF. The CDR3 DNA follows: TGTGCCAGTAGCCCCACTGTGGGCGCTCAGTCCCAGCATTTT.